This T cell receptor beta chain was recorded in a study of T cells in localized non-small cell lung cancer. CDR1 SGHRS and CDR2 YFSETQ come from the germline V gene. The CDR3 is 16 amino acids. V dropped 4 bases and J dropped 4 bases, with 20 bases sitting between them. Study-wide findings and caveats: Uninvolved adjacent lung, not tumor, had the highest T cell clonality.

This clone was found a few times. Its specificity is unknown. Sequenced by immunoSEQ multiplex PCR; TCRdb stores in-frame clones only, minus some. Of roughly 1,800 clones in the sample, roughly 33% were seen once. The rearrangement joins TRBV5-1 to TRBJ1-2; D may be TRBD1 (6 bases). The TCR was taken from a woman aged 35 to 69 with stage I lung adenocarcinoma. Sequences were derived from normal lung tissue next to the tumor, sampled before any cancer treatment. The CDR3 is CASSPTDRNYLYGYTF. In nucleotides, the CDR3 is TGCGCCAGCAGCCCGACGGACAGAAACTACCTCTATGGCTACACCTTC.